These 29 T cell receptor beta chains were sequenced from one sample in a study of shared clonotypes between healthy human individuals. Assay used: immunoSEQ multiplex PCR; TCRdb lists only in-frame clones, some missing. The table has more than 400,000 clones, 70% to 80% seen once. Sequenced sample: PBMCs. These receptors came from a woman between 35 and 50 years old in good health. Some clones in this sample may be carry-over from other donors' samples.

The chain combines TRBV4-1 with TRBJ2-3; 15 positions agree with TRBD2. This CDR3 region has 20 residues. Germline CDR1 MGHRA, CDR2 YSYEKL. The ends lost 4 bases at V and 3 bases at J; junction bases unmatched: 14. The CDR3 DNA reads as TGCGCCAGCAGCCGAGGACTAGCGGGAGGGCCTGGAATAGGAACAGATACGCAGTATTTT. Its protein is CASSRGLAGGPGIGTDTQYF.

The V and J genes are TRBV7-9 and TRBJ1-2, with TRBD1 matching over 9 bases. Germline CDR1 reads SEHNR; CDR2 reads FQNEAQ (reference sequence). CDR3 size: 12 residues. V lost 3 bases to trimming and J lost 11 bases; unmatched junction nucleotides: 4. The CDR3 sequence: CASSLMDRGYTF. CDR3 nucleotides: TGTGCCAGCAGCTTGATGGACAGGGGATACACCTTC.

V is TRBV4-3 and J is TRBJ2-3; D might be TRBD2 (5 bases). CDR1 LGHNA and CDR2 YSLEER come from the germline V gene. The CDR3 contains 18 residues. Trimming shortened V by 1 base and J by 5 bases, and 22 bases separated the two germline ends. DNA of the CDR3: TGCGCCAGCAGCCAAGTTTTTGTGAGGGCCAGTGGGCAAGATACGCAGTATTTT. Translation: CASSQVFVRASGQDTQYF.

The rearrangement uses TRBV5-1 and TRBJ2-5; 7 bases are shared with TRBD2. The CDR3 has 15 residues. Germline trimming cut 4 bases from V and 4 bases from J; bases unmatched to any gene: 10. Germline lookup yields CDR1 SGHRS and CDR2 YFSETQ. This CDR3 reads CASSPLLAGAETQYF. The CDR3 nucleotides are TGCGCCAGCAGCCCCCTTTTGGCGGGAGCAGAGACCCAGTACTTC.

This rearrangement joins TRBV10-3 to TRBJ2-2; D gene unclear. CDR1 ENHRY and CDR2 SYGVKD come from the germline V gene. There are 13 residues in the CDR3. Trimming cost V 3 bases and J 1 base, with 3 bases left between them. CDR3 bases: TGTGCCATCAGTGATATGAACACCGGGGAGCTGTTTTTT. Translating it yields CAISDMNTGELFF.

About this clone: Other nucleotide sequences in the sample specify the same CDR3. The rearrangement joins TRBV5-1 to TRBJ2-2, with D tentatively TRBD1 or TRBD2 (5 bases each). Germline V gene lookup returns CDR1 SGHRS and CDR2 YFSETQ. This CDR3 has 14 amino acids. Trimming left V 5 bases short and J 4 bases short, with 12 bases between. DNA for the CDR3: TGCGCCAGCAGTTTGTCCGGGACCACCGGGGAGCTGTTTTTT. Translating it yields CASSLSGTTGELFF.

V usage is TRBV9 and J usage is TRBJ2-7, with D perhaps TRBD1 or TRBD2 (6 bases each). CDR3 size: 18 residues. With 3 bases removed from V and 3 bases from J, the gap between germline ends came to 25 bases. Germline CDR1 SGDLS, CDR2 YYNGEE. The CDR3 spells CASSAGGGGKGLLYEQYF. The CDR3 region has the DNA TGTGCCAGCAGCGCCGGAGGGGGAGGTAAGGGTCTACTCTACGAGCAGTACTTC.

This clone was picked up a small number of times. J is TRBJ1-1 and V is TRBV10-3; 7 nucleotides agree with TRBD1. The V segment lost 0 bases and the J segment 10 bases; nucleotides outside the gene matches: 8. Germline CDR1 and CDR2: ENHRY and SYGVKD. The CDR3 consists of 14 residues. CDR3 sequence (DNA): TGTGCCATCAGTGAGTCCGGCAGGGGGGATTCAGCTTTCTTT. It encodes CAISESGRGDSAFF.

V is TRBV9 and J is TRBJ2-3; the match to TRBD2 covers 9 bases. V trimming: 0 bases; J trimming: 5 bases; junction bases outside the gene matches: 10. The CDR3 extends over 17 amino acids. CDR1 is SGDLS, CDR2 YYNGEE, per germline. The CDR3 region has the DNA TGTGCCAGCAGCGTAGATCTGACTAGCGGAGGGAGAGATACGCAGTATTTT. It specifies CASSVDLTSGGRDTQYF.

V gene TRBV5-4 combines with J gene TRBJ1-2, with D unresolved. V lost 1 base and J 4 bases, leaving 8 bases between the germline ends. Per the germline V gene, CDR1 is SGHNT and CDR2 is YYREEE (reference sequence). The CDR3 runs 13 residues. CDR3 sequence: CASSLRNTYGYTF. CDR3 bases: TGTGCCAGCAGCTTGCGGAACACCTATGGCTACACCTTC.

The chain has TRBV5-1 and TRBJ2-1; 8 nucleotides agree with TRBD2. J gave up 3 bases and V 2 bases, and 4 bases lay outside the gene matches. The CDR3 extends over 15 amino acids. Germline V gives CDR1 SGHRS, CDR2 YFSETQ. The CDR3 protein is CASSLATSDYNEQFF. Written as DNA, the CDR3 is TGCGCCAGCAGCTTAGCGACTAGCGACTACAATGAGCAGTTCTTC.

The rearrangement uses TRBV7-2 and TRBJ1-5; D may be TRBD1 (5 bases). Looked up from germline, CDR1 is SGHTA and CDR2 is FQGNSA. With 1 base removed from V and 6 bases from J, the gap between germline ends came to 19 bases. This CDR3 is built from 17 residues. The CDR3 protein is CASSLDGLTSGSQPQHF. For the CDR3, the DNA is TGTGCCAGCAGCTTAGACGGCCTGACGTCAGGGAGTCAGCCCCAGCATTTT.

This clone was found many times. The V and J genes are TRBV11-3 and TRBJ2-1; possible D gene TRBD2, 6 bases. The germline V and J ends were trimmed by 5 bases and 4 bases, with 12 bases remaining between them. The CDR3 runs 14 residues. Germline CDR1 reads SGHNT; CDR2 reads YENEEA. Here the CDR3 DNA reads TGTGCCAGCAGCCCCGGAGGGCTGTACAATGAGCAGTTCTTC. The encoded protein is CASSPGGLYNEQFF. Full variable domain (outside the CDR3, taken from reference TRBV11-3 and TRBJ2-1): EAGVVQSPRYKIIEKKQPVAFWCNPISGHNTLYWYLQNLGQGPELLIRYENEEAVDDSQLPKDRFSAERLKGVDSTLKIQPAELGDSAVYLCASSPGGLYNEQFFGPGTRLTVL.

The V call is TRBV27, the J call TRBJ2-7, with 13 nucleotides matching TRBD2. This CDR3 has 15 amino acids. V was clipped by 6 bases and J by 3 bases; unmatched bases: 5. The germline CDR1 and CDR2 sequences are MNHEY and SMNVEV (reference sequence). The CDR3 loop is CASRRTSGGNYEQYF. The CDR3 DNA is TGTGCCAGCAGGCGGACTAGCGGGGGTAACTACGAGCAGTACTTC.

The chain combines TRBV5-8 with TRBJ1-2; D remains ambiguous. Trimming pared 3 bases from V and 8 bases from J, leaving 17 bases between. This CDR3 region has 14 residues. In germline, CDR1 is SGHTS, CDR2 YDEGEE. CDR3 sequence: CASSSAAKVRGYTF. The CDR3 bases are TGTGCCAGCAGCTCGGCAGCCAAGGTGCGGGGCTACACCTTC.

The CDR3 spells CASSLAPSGRVNEQFF. As DNA, the CDR3 is TGCGCCAGCAGCTTGGCACCTAGCGGGAGGGTCAATGAGCAGTTCTTC. The rearrangement links TRBV5-1 to TRBJ2-1, with 12 bases that match TRBD2. J gave up 6 bases and V 0 bases, and 4 bases lay outside the gene matches. CDR3 length equals 16 residues. The germline gives CDR1 SGHRS, CDR2 YFSETQ.

The V call is TRBV5-1, the J call TRBJ1-1; D might be TRBD1 (5 bases). The germline CDR1 and CDR2 sequences are SGHRS and YFSETQ. CDR3 length equals 13 residues. V gave up 4 bases and J gave up 10 bases, with 17 bases separating them. The CDR3 loop reads CASSPRDNGAAFF. The CDR3 DNA is TGCGCCAGCAGCCCGCGTGACAATGGGGCAGCTTTCTTT.

The rearrangement joins TRBV6-6 to TRBJ2-2; 7 bases align to TRBD1. Germline V gives CDR1 MNHNY, CDR2 SVGAGI (reference sequence). CDR3 length: 16 residues. The junction had 11 bases not matched to a gene; V was cut back by 5 bases and J by 5 bases. In DNA, the CDR3 is TGTGCCAGCAGTCCTAGGGGACAGAGGATAACCGGGGAGCTGTTTTTT. Translating it yields CASSPRGQRITGELFF.

The CDR3 spells CASSQVAWVGEKLFF. CDR3 DNA sequence: TGTGCCAGCAGCCAAGTGGCTTGGGTGGGTGAAAAACTGTTTTTT. This chain connects TRBV4-2 to TRBJ1-4; no firm D call. CDR1 LGHNA and CDR2 YNFKEQ come from the germline V gene. The CDR3 contains 15 residues. V was pared by 1 base and J by 7 bases, with 13 bases between.

This clone was seen repeatedly, ten times or more. This chain uses TRBV5-6 with TRBJ1-5, with a tentative D call TRBD1 (6 bases). V was trimmed by 1 base and J by 3 bases, leaving 8 bases between them. The germline V gene has CDR1 SGHDT and CDR2 YYEEEE. The CDR3 loop spans 14 amino acids. The chain's CDR3 is CASSLRGNNQPQHF. Here the CDR3 DNA reads TGTGCCAGCAGCTTGAGGGGGAACAATCAGCCCCAGCATTTT.

Points on this clone: Other nucleotide sequences in the sample specify the same CDR3. The J gene is TRBJ1-1, the V gene TRBV5-1, with D tentatively TRBD1 (5 bases). The V and J ends lost 4 bases and 3 bases respectively, with 10 bases between them. Germline V lookup: CDR1 SGHRS, CDR2 YFSETQ. This CDR3 contains 13 residues. CDR3 DNA: TGCGCCAGCAGCCAAACAGGAGACACTGAAGCTTTCTTT. Amino acids: CASSQTGDTEAFF. The full variable domain, its missing parts supplied by reference TRBV5-1 and TRBJ1-1, is KAGVTQTPRYLIKTRGQQVTLSCSPISGHRSVSWYQQTPGQGLQFLFEYFSETQRNKGNFPGRFSGRQFSNSRSEMNVSTLELGDSALYLCASSQTGDTEAFFGQGTRLTVV.

This chain links TRBV30 with TRBJ1-1; D remains unclear. The V gene's germline CDR1 is GTSNPN and CDR2 SVGIG (reference sequence). This CDR3 is built from 12 residues. Trimming shortened V by 1 base and J by 9 bases, and 12 bases separated the two germline ends. CDR3 sequence: CAWSGEAEQAFF. The CDR3 DNA follows: TGTGCCTGGAGTGGGGAGGCAGAGCAAGCTTTCTTT.

The V call is TRBV30, the J call TRBJ1-3; D is possibly TRBD1 (6 bases). Germline V gene lookup returns CDR1 GTSNPN and CDR2 SVGIG (reference sequence). Trimming removed 8 bases from V and 0 bases from J, with 11 bases in between. The CDR3 loop spans 13 amino acids. The CDR3 sequence is CAGSGASGNTIYF. The CDR3, as DNA: TGTGCCGGCTCAGGGGCCTCTGGAAACACCATATATTTT.

This clone was found once. J is TRBJ1-3 and V is TRBV5-1; D perhaps matches TRBD1 (5 bases). This CDR3 region has 16 residues. Deletions cut 0 bases from V and 2 bases from J, with 12 bases between. The V gene's germline CDR1 is SGHRS and CDR2 YFSETQ. CDR3 protein: CASSLVGGIAGNTIYF. The CDR3 DNA reads TGCGCCAGCAGCTTGGTTGGGGGAATAGCTGGAAACACCATATATTTT.

The chain has TRBV5-4 and TRBJ2-7; no clear D. The germline CDR1 and CDR2 sequences are SGHNT and YYREEE (reference sequence). The CDR3 consists of 14 residues. The V and J ends lost 2 bases and 3 bases respectively, with 12 bases between them. Here the CDR3 reads CASSFRTEGYEQYF. The CDR3 DNA reads as TGTGCCAGCAGCTTTCGGACCGAAGGCTACGAGCAGTACTTC.

The V and J genes are TRBV28 and TRBJ2-3, with 8 nucleotides matching TRBD1. CDR1 is MDHEN, CDR2 SYDVKM, per germline. V was pared by 1 base and J by 4 bases, with 4 bases of the junction left unmatched. The CDR3 is 15 amino acids. CDR3 coding DNA: TGTGCCAGCAGTTTATCAGGGGGCGCTGCAGATACGCAGTATTTT. Protein sequence: CASSLSGGAADTQYF.

In this sample, this clone turned up a few times. The chain combines TRBV25-1 with TRBJ2-7; D remains unclear. Germline V gene lookup returns CDR1 MGHDK and CDR2 SYGVNS. V lost 4 bases and J 2 bases, leaving 12 bases between the germline ends. The CDR3 is 14 residues long. The CDR3 loop is CASSGSPGAYEQYF. Written as DNA, the CDR3 is TGTGCCAGCAGTGGATCCCCGGGTGCCTACGAGCAGTACTTC.

The V call is TRBV7-3, the J call TRBJ2-2; the D is unclear. CDR1 is SGHTA, CDR2 FQGTGA, per germline. V lost 1 base and J lost 1, with 7 bases in between. The CDR3 sequence is 15 residues long. The CDR3 DNA reads as TGTGCCAGCAGCTTAATGTCTGGGAACACCGGGGAGCTGTTTTTT. The encoded protein is CASSLMSGNTGELFF.

The chain is built from TRBV7-9 and TRBJ2-1; D possibly corresponds to TRBD2 (6 bases). Germline V gene sequence: CDR1 SEHNR, CDR2 FQNEAQ (reference sequence). The CDR3 is 16 residues long. V dropped 4 bases and J dropped 1 base, with 14 bases sitting between them. The CDR3 reads CASSSGSYGSYNEQFF. The CDR3 region has the DNA TGTGCCAGCAGCTCCGGGAGCTACGGATCCTACAATGAGCAGTTCTTC.